Listed below are T cell receptor beta chains from one sample, sequenced in a study of Ad26.COV2.S vaccination and SARS-CoV-2 variants. Produced via immunoSEQ multiplex PCR; TCRdb's table is partial and in-frame only. The table includes some 270,000 clones, around nine tenths detected once. The sequencing here drew on peripheral blood, taken in a trial of Ad26.COV2.S vaccine versus placebo. The receptors derive from a person between 18 and 65 years old who received the Ad26.COV2.S COVID-19 vaccine or a placebo. Both conserved end residues are part of each CDR3. A D gene is named only where the DNA matches it firmly. The size entry is marked missing in some rows and otherwise reads once, few, many or a size class.

D	size	J	V	CDR3	DNA
TRBD1	NA	TRBJ2-3	TRBV4-2	CASSQESGTGYTDTQYF	TGTGCCAGCAGCCAAGAATCAGGGACAGGCTACACAGATACGCAGTATTTT
TRBD1	NA	TRBJ1-1	TRBV7-2	CASSLSRQGNTEAFF	TGTGCCAGCAGCTTAAGTAGACAGGGGAACACTGAAGCTTTCTTT
NA	NA	TRBJ2-3	TRBV14	CASSQDIYGHRATDTQYF	TGTGCCAGCAGCCAAGATATTTACGGGCATAGAGCCACAGATACGCAGTATTTT
TRBD1	NA	TRBJ2-2	TRBV10-3	CAIRRGTGGINTGELFF	TGTGCCATCAGGAGGGGGACAGGGGGAATAAACACCGGGGAGCTGTTTTTT
NA	NA	TRBJ1-2	TRBV3-1/TRBV3-2	CASSQDSGDYGYTF	TGTGCCAGCAGCCAAGACTCGGGGGATTATGGCTACACCTTC
TRBD2	NA	TRBJ2-7	TRBV5-1	CASSLLGGVSSYEQYF	TGCGCCAGCAGCTTGTTGGGGGGGGTATCCTCCTACGAGCAGTACTTC
TRBD1	NA	TRBJ1-2	TRBV24-1	CATSRQGDYGYTF	TGTGCCACCAGCCGACAGGGAGACTATGGCTACACCTTC
NA	NA	TRBJ2-1	TRBV5-1	CASSLVGRENEQFF	TGCGCCAGCAGCTTGGTCGGGAGAGAAAATGAGCAGTTCTTC
NA	NA	TRBJ2-1	TRBV7-8	CASSLERRDFLFLPNEQFF	TGTGCCAGCAGCTTAGAAAGAAGGGACTTTCTCTTCCTACCTAATGAGCAGTTCTTC
NA	NA	TRBJ2-2	TRBV19	CASSVAVDTGELFF	TGTGCCAGTAGTGTGGCCGTGGACACCGGGGAGCTGTTTTTT
NA	NA	TRBJ1-6	TRBV6-4	CASSPTGLSPLHF	TGTGCCAGCAGTCCAACAGGGCTATCACCCCTCCACTTT
NA	few	TRBJ1-5	TRBV24-1	CATSGTDSNQPQHF	TGTGCCACCAGTGGGACAGATAGCAATCAGCCCCAGCATTTT
TRBD1	NA	TRBJ2-7	TRBV6-5	CASSPGTGVNEQYF	TGTGCCAGCAGTCCCGGGACAGGGGTCAACGAGCAGTACTTC
NA	NA	TRBJ2-2	TRBV7-7	CASSARMGGLSTGELFF	TGTGCTAGCAGCGCGAGGATGGGGGGCCTAAGCACCGGGGAGCTGTTTTTT
NA	NA	TRBJ2-5	TRBV19	CASSTHRQGGDIGKETQYF	TGTGCCAGTAGTACCCATAGGCAAGGGGGGGACATTGGGAAAGAGACCCAGTACTTC
TRBD2	NA	TRBJ2-2	TRBV6-2/TRBV6-3	CASSWWSGSGMTGELFF	TGTGCCAGCAGTTGGTGGAGTGGTAGCGGGATGACCGGGGAGCTGTTTTTT
NA	few	TRBJ2-2	TRBV6-6	CASSYRLANTGELFF	TGTGCCAGCAGTTACAGACTAGCGAACACCGGGGAGCTGTTTTTT
TRBD2	NA	TRBJ2-1	TRBV15	CATSRDAGGVSGQFF	TGTGCCACCAGCAGAGATGCGGGAGGGGTCTCGGGGCAGTTCTTC
NA	NA	TRBJ1-2	TRBV12-3/TRBV12-4	CASRLQGSGYTF	TGTGCCAGCAGACTACAGGGTTCGGGCTACACCTTC
TRBD1	NA	TRBJ2-1	TRBV5-8	CASSWLDRTHNEQFF	TGTGCCAGCAGCTGGCTGGACAGGACCCACAATGAGCAGTTCTTC
NA	NA	TRBJ1-1	TRBV2	CASISWMNTEAFF	TGTGCCAGCATAAGTTGGATGAACACTGAAGCTTTCTTT
NA	NA	TRBJ2-2	TRBV9	CASSVSGELFF	TGTGCCAGCAGCGTATCCGGGGAGCTGTTTTTT
NA	NA	TRBJ1-2	TRBV5-6	CASSLFQGPNYGYTF	TGTGCCAGCAGCTTGTTCCAGGGACCCAACTATGGCTACACCTTC
NA	NA	TRBJ2-7	TRBV2	CASLVEPNEQYF	TGTGCCAGTCTAGTCGAGCCCAACGAGCAGTACTTC